These 14 T cell receptor beta chains originate from one sample sequenced in a study of CD8 T cells in ankylosing spondylitis. MiXCR was run by TCRdb on the 5' RACE reads, yielding one entry per CDR3 protein. The sample lists about 24,000 distinct CDR3 sequences, about an eighth seen once, with about a third in the top ten. Sequencing was carried out using blood. These receptors originate from a male donor with ankylosing spondylitis or in good health (not recorded which).

This clonotype has more than one count but fewer than ten. The chain employs TRBV20-1 and TRBJ2-2; 7 bases agree with TRBD1. CDR1 is DFQATT and CDR2 is SNEGSKA in the germline V gene (reference sequence). The CDR3 loop spans 15 amino acids. With V trimmed by 2 bases and J by 5 bases, 8 bases remained unmatched. CDR3 bases: TGCAGTGCTAGACAGTGGGACAGTAGTACCGGGGAGCTGTTTTTT. It specifies CSARQWDSSTGELFF.

This chain uses TRBV12-3 or TRBV12-4 with TRBJ2-2; unclear D gene. The CDR3 has 13 amino acids. V lost 6 bases and J 2 bases, leaving 7 bases between the germline ends. Here the CDR3 DNA reads TGTGCCAGCAGGACTGAAAACACCGGGGAGCTGTTTTTT. This encodes CASRTENTGELFF.

By frequency in the sample, this clonotype is medium-sized. This sequence joins TRBV25-1 and TRBJ2-1, with TRBD2 matching over 11 bases. This CDR3 spans 15 amino acids. Trimming at V came to 0 bases and at J to 8 bases, leaving 3 bases not matched to a gene. The germline gives CDR1 MGHDK, CDR2 SYGVNS. The CDR3 spells CASSEYRSGRDEQFF. In DNA, the CDR3 is TGTGCCAGCAGTGAATATCGTAGCGGGAGGGATGAGCAGTTCTTC.

This chain connects TRBV27 to TRBJ1-2; maybe TRBD1 (6 bases). CDR3 length: 15 residues. V lost 6 bases and J 2 bases, leaving 16 bases between the germline ends. The germline gives CDR1 MNHEY, CDR2 SMNVEV (reference sequence). The CDR3 DNA reads TGTGCCAGCAGCTCCCTCGGGCAGGGGAACTATGGCTACACCTTC. Its protein product is CASSSLGQGNYGYTF.

This clonotype was seen repeatedly, ten times or more. The chain combines TRBV5-1 with TRBJ2-2, with D unresolved. V was shortened by 0 bases and J by 4 bases, with 4 bases between the two germline ends. Germline V gives CDR1 SGHRS, CDR2 YFSETQ. This CDR3 spans 13 amino acids. CDR3 nucleotide sequence: TGCGCCAGCAGCTTGGGGGCCACCGGGGAGCTGTTTTTT. Its translation: CASSLGATGELFF.

The sample holds a few counts of this clonotype. This rearrangement joins TRBV5-8 to TRBJ2-1; 7 nucleotides align to TRBD1. Germline CDR1 and CDR2: SGHTS and YDEGEE. The CDR3 loop spans 15 amino acids. J gave up 3 bases and V 4 bases, and 7 bases lay outside the gene matches. CDR3 protein: CASSQQGSNYNEQFF. Written as DNA, the CDR3 is TGTGCCAGCAGCCAACAGGGGAGTAACTACAATGAGCAGTTCTTC.

This clonotype appeared a few times. Here the CDR3 DNA reads TGTGCCAGCAGCCCGGACAGGGAGGGCGGCAATCAGCCCCAGCATTTT. Translating gives CASSPDREGGNQPQHF. The chain is built from TRBV3-1 and TRBJ1-5, with 8 bases matching TRBD1. The germline CDR1 and CDR2 sequences are LGHDT and YNNKEL (reference sequence). Unmatched junction bases numbered 7, after V lost 4 bases and J lost 2 bases. There are 16 residues in the CDR3.

This clonotype was found many times. The chain employs TRBV5-5 and TRBJ2-4; 7 bases are shared with TRBD1. The CDR3 loop spans 15 amino acids. V shed 4 bases, J shed 0 bases, and the junction held 4 bases outside the gene matches. CDR1 is SGHKS and CDR2 is YYEKEE in the germline V gene (reference sequence). The CDR3 is CASSPQGVAKNIQYF. The CDR3 region has the DNA TGTGCCAGCAGCCCTCAGGGGGTAGCCAAAAACATTCAGTACTTC.

There are a few counts of this clonotype. V usage is TRBV7-9 and J usage is TRBJ2-7; D not resolved. Germline lookup yields CDR1 SEHNR and CDR2 FQNEAQ (reference sequence). The CDR3 extends over 15 amino acids. The V gene lost 5 bases and the J gene lost 3 bases, with 17 bases spanning the gap. The CDR3 DNA is TGTGCCAGCAGCCCCACAACAGAGACCTACTACGAGCAGTACTTC. Translation gives CASSPTTETYYEQYF.

The chain links TRBV5-4 to TRBJ2-1; the D gene could be TRBD1 or TRBD2 (5 bases each). This CDR3 is built from 14 residues. CDR1 is SGHNT and CDR2 is YYREEE in the germline V gene (reference sequence). Trimming removed 0 bases at V and 8 bases at J, with 12 bases between. The CDR3 reads CASSLEDQGHEQFF. The CDR3 bases are TGTGCCAGCAGCTTGGAAGACCAGGGACATGAGCAGTTCTTC. Together with reference TRBV5-4 and TRBJ2-1, the CDR3 gives the full variable domain: ETGVTQSPTHLIKTRGQQVTLRCSSQSGHNTVSWYQQALGQGPQFIFQYYREEENGRGNFPPRFSGLQFPNYSSELNVNALELDDSALYLCASSLEDQGHEQFFGPGTRLTVL.

In its sample, this clonotype was seen a few times. The J gene is TRBJ2-2, the V gene TRBV7-7; TRBD2 matches at 11 bases. The length of the CDR3 is 16 residues. The germline gives CDR1 SSHAT, CDR2 FNYEAQ (reference sequence). The junction had 1 base not matched to a gene; V was cut back by 4 bases and J by 0 bases. The CDR3 coding sequence is TGTGCCAGCAGCTCACTAGCGGGAGCGAACACCGGGGAGCTGTTTTTT. Protein sequence: CASSSLAGANTGELFF.

This clonotype was detected ten times or more. The genes are TRBV29-1 and TRBJ2-1; 7 bases fit TRBD2. The CDR3 is made up of 14 amino acids. CDR1 is SQVTM, CDR2 ANQGSEA, per germline. J gave up 5 bases and V 7 bases, and 11 bases lay outside the gene matches. The CDR3 is CSAPRASGHNEQFF. CDR3 DNA sequence: TGCAGCGCCCCCAGGGCTAGCGGACACAATGAGCAGTTCTTC.

This clonotype showed up just a few times. The rearrangement joins TRBV20-1 to TRBJ2-2, with D perhaps being TRBD1 or TRBD2 (5 bases each). Trimming removed 7 bases at V and 0 bases at J, with 12 bases between. The CDR3 length is 14 residues. Germline loops: CDR1 DFQATT, CDR2 SNEGSKA (reference sequence). CDR3 in DNA: TGCAGTGTCAGGGAGAGAGCGAACACCGGGGAGCTGTTTTTT. This gives the protein CSVRERANTGELFF.

This rearrangement joins TRBV12-3 or TRBV12-4 to TRBJ2-7, with a tentative D call TRBD2 (5 bases). This CDR3 contains 11 residues. Trimming shortened V by 3 bases and J by 12 bases, and 12 bases separated the two germline ends. CDR3 nucleotide sequence: TGTGCCAGCAGTTTCGAGGGAGCTCGGTACTTC. Translated: CASSFEGARYF.